The clone carrying this T cell receptor (beta chain) was recorded a few times. This sample stems from a study of blood T cell repertoires in COVID-19. Sequencing used immunoSEQ multiplex PCR; TCRdb keeps in-frame clones, though not all of them. Of about 160,000 clones in the sample, 75% to 90% were seen once. This clonotype originated in a woman in her 50s who had recovered from COVID-19. The sequenced sample consisted of PBMCs or T cells enriched from blood (not recorded which).

CDR3 DNA: TGTGCCAGCAGCTTAGAGCCCAGGGATAACTATGGCTACACCTTC. This sequence encodes CASSLEPRDNYGYTF. The V call is TRBV7-8, the J call TRBJ1-2, with D possibly TRBD1 on 5 matching bases. Trimming took 1 base from V and 1 from J, leaving 10 bases between them. The CDR3 consists of 15 residues. CDR1 is SGHVS and CDR2 is FQNEAQ in the germline V gene.